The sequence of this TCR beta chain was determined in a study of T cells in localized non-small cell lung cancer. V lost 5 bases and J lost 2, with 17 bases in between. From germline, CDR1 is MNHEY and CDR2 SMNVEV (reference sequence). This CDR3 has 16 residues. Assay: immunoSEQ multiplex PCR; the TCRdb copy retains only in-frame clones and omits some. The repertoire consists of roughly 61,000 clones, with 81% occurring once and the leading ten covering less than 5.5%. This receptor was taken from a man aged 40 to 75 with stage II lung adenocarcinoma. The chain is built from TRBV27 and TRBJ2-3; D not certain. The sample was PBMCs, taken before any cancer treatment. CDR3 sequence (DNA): TGTGCCAGCAGTCCCATCACCGTAACTCCCACAGATACGCAGTATTTT. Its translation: CASSPITVTPTDTQYF.